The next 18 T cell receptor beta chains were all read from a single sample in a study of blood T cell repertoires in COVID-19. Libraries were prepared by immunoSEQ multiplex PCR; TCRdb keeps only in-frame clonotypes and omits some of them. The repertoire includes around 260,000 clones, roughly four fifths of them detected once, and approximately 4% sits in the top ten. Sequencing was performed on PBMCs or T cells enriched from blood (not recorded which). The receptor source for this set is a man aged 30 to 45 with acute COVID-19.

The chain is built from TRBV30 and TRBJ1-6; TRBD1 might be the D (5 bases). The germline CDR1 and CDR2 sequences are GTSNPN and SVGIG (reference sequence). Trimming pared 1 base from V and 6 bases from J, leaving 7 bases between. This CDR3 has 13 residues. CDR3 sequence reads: CAWSGQSNSPLHF. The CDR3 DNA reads TGTGCCTGGAGTGGACAGTCTAATTCACCCCTCCACTTT. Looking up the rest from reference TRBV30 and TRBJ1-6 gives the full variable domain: SQTIHQWPATLVQPVGSPLSLECTVEGTSNPNLYWYRQAAGRGLQLLFYSVGIGQISSEVPQNLSASRPQDRQFILSSKKLLLSDSGFYLCAWSGQSNSPLHFGNGTRLTVT.

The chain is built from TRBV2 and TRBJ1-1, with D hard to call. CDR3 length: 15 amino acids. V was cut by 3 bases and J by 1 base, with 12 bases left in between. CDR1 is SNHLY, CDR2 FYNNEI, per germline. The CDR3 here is CASSEKLLKNTEAFF. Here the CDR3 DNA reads TGTGCCAGCAGTGAGAAGCTCCTTAAGAACACTGAAGCTTTCTTT.

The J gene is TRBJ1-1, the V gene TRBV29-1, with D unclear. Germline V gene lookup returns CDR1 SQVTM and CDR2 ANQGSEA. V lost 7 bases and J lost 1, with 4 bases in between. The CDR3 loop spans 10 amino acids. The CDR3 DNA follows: TGCAGCGCACAGAACACTGAAGCTTTCTTT. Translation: CSAQNTEAFF.

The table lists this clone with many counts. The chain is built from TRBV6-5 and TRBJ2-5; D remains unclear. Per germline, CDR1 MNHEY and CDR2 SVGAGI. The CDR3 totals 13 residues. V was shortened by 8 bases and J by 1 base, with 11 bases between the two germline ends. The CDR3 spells CASETTIQETQYF. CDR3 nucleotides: TGTGCCAGCGAGACAACGATCCAAGAGACCCAGTACTTC.

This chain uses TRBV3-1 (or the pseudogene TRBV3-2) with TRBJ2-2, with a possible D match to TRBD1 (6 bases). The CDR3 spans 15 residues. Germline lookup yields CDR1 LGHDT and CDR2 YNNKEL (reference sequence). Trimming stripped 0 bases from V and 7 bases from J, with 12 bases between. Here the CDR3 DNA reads TGTGCCAGCAGCCAAGAGGGGGCCGTTGGCGGGGAGCTGTTTTTT. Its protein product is CASSQEGAVGGELFF.

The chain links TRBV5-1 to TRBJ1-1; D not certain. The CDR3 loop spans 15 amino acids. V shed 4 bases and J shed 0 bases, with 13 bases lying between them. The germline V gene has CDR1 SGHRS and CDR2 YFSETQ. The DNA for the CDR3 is TGCGCCAGCAGCGCGCACAGTGCGATGAACACTGAAGCTTTCTTT. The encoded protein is CASSAHSAMNTEAFF.

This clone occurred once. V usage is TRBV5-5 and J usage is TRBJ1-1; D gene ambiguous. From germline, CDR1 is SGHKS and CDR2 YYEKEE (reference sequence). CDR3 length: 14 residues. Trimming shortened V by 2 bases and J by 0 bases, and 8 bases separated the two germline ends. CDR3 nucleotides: TGTGCCAGCAGCTTAGGACTGCTGAACACTGAAGCTTTCTTT. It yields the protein CASSLGLLNTEAFF. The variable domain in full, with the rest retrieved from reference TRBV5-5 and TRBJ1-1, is DAGVTQSPTHLIKTRGQQVTLRCSPISGHKSVSWYQQVLGQGPQFIFQYYEKEERGRGNFPDRFSARQFPNYSSELNVNALLLGDSALYLCASSLGLLNTEAFFGQGTRLTVV.

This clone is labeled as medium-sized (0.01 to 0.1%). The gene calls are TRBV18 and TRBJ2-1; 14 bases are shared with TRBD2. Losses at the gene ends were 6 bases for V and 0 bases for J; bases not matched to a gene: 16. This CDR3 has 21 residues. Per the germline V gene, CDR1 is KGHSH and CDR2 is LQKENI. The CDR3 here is CASSTPIGTSGGRSSYNEQFF. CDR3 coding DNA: TGTGCCAGCTCCACCCCGATAGGGACTAGCGGGGGAAGAAGCTCCTACAATGAGCAGTTCTTC.

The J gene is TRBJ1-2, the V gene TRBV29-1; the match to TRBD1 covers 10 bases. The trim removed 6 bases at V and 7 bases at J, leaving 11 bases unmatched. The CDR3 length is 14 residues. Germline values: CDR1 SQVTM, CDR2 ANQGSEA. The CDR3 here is CSVQSTGGVGGYTF. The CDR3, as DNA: TGCAGCGTCCAATCGACAGGGGGCGTAGGTGGCTACACCTTC.

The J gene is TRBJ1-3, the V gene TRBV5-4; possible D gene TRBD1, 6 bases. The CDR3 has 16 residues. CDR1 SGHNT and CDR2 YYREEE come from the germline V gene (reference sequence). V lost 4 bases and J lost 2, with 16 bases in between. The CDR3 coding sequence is TGTGCCAGCAGCCCGTTTGGTGGGGGCACTGGAAACACCATATATTTT. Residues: CASSPFGGGTGNTIYF.

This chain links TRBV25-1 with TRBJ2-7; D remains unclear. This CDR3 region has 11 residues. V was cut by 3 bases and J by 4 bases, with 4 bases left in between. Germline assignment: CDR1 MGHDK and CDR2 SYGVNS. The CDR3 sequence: CASSDRYEQYV. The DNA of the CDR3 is TGTGCCAGCAGTGATAGATACGAGCAGTACGTC.

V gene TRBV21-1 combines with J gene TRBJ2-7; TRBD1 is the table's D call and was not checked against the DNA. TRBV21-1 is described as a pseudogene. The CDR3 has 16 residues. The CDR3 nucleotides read TGTGCCAGCAGCCCCCGGTACAGGGACAAACCCTACGAGCAGTACGTC. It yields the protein CASSPRYRDKPYEQYV.

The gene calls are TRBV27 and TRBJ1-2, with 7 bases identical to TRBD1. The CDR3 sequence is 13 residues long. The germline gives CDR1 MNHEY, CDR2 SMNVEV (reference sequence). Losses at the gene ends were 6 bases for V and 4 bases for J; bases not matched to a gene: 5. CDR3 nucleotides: TGTGCCAGCAGGTCAGGGGGTGTCTATGGCTACACCTTC. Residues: CASRSGGVYGYTF.

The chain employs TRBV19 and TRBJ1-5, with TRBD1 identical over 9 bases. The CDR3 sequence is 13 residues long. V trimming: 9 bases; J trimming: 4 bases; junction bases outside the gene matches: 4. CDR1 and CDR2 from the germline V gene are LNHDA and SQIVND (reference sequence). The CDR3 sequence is CASGDRVNQPQHF. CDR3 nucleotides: TGTGCCAGCGGGGACAGGGTAAATCAGCCCCAGCATTTT.

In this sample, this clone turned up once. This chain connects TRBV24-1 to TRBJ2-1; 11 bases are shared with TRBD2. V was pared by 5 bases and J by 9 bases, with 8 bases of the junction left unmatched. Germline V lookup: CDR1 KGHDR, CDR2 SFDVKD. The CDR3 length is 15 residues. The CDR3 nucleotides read TGTGCCACCAGTGCGACGACTAGCGGGATCGTTGAGCAGTTCTTC. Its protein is CATSATTSGIVEQFF.

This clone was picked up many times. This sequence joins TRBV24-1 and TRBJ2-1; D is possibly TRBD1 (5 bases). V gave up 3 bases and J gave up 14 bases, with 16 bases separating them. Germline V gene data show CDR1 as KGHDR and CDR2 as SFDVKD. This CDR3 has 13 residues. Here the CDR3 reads CATSDPFQGAKFF. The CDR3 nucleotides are TGTGCCACCAGTGATCCGTTCCAGGGCGCTAAGTTCTTC.

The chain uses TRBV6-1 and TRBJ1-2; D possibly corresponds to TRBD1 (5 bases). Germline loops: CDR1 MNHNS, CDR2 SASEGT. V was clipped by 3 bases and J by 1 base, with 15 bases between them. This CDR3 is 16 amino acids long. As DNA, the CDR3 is TGTGCCAGCAGTGACCTGAGACAGAATCTTAACTATGGCTACACCTTC. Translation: CASSDLRQNLNYGYTF.

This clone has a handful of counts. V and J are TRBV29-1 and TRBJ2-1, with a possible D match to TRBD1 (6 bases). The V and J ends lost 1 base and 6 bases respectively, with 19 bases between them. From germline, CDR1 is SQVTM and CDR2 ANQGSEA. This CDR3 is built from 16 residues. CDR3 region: CSVEGGWIQGPNEQFF. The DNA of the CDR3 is TGCAGCGTTGAAGGGGGATGGATCCAGGGGCCCAATGAGCAGTTCTTC.